This TCR beta chain derives from a study of T-cell memory formation after mild COVID-19. Broader study findings: Contracting CD8+ clones were enriched in EMRA, CD4+ mainly in CM and EM. Detection of some responders pre-infection suggested pre-existing cross-reactive memory T cells participated.

This clonotype appeared a few times. What it binds is unknown. CDR1 SGHKS and CDR2 YYEKEE come from the germline V gene (reference sequence). The CDR3 loop spans 18 amino acids. Trimming at V came to 1 base and at J to 4 bases, leaving 10 bases not matched to a gene. From the 5' RACE reads, TCRdb called clonotypes with MiXCR, one entry per CDR3 protein. The table has under 250,000 distinct CDR3 sequences, around 25% seen once. This chain joins TRBV5-5 and TRBJ2-2; 10 bases line up with TRBD2. This TCR was sampled from an adult woman who had mild COVID-19 (a few samples of this study predate the infection). Cell type and time point are not known. Sequenced material: PBMCs or a T cell subset sorted from them (not recorded which). The CDR3 spells CASSLLLAGPLVTGELFF. In DNA, the CDR3 is TGTGCCAGCAGCTTGTTACTAGCGGGGCCGCTGGTCACCGGGGAGCTGTTTTTT.